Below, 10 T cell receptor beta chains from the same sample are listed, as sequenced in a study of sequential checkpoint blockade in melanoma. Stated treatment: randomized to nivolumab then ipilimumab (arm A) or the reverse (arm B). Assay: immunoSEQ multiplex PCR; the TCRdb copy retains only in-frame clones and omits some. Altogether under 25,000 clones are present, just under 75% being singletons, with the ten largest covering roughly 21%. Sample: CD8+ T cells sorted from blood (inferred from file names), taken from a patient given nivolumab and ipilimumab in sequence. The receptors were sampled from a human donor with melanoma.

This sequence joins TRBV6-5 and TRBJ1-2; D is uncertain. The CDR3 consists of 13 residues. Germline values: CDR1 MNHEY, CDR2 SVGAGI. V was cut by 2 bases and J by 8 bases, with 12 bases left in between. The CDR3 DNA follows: TGTGCCAGCAGTTACGCTGCCGGGGAAGGCTACACCTTC. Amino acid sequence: CASSYAAGEGYTF.

CDR3 nucleotides: TGTGCCAGCAGCCCCGGGACAGGGCAAGCCTACGAGCAGTACTTC. Amino acid sequence: CASSPGTGQAYEQYF. This chain joins TRBV7-6 and TRBJ2-7; 9 nucleotides line up with TRBD1. J gave up 2 bases and V 5 bases, and 7 bases lay outside the gene matches. There are 15 residues in the CDR3. Germline V gene lookup returns CDR1 SGHVS and CDR2 FNYEAQ.

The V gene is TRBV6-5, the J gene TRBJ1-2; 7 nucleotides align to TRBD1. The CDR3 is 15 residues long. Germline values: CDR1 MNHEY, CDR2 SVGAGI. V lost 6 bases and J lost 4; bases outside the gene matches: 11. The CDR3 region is CASRMDDWTGYGYTF. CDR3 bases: TGTGCCAGCAGGATGGACGACTGGACAGGCTATGGCTACACCTTC.

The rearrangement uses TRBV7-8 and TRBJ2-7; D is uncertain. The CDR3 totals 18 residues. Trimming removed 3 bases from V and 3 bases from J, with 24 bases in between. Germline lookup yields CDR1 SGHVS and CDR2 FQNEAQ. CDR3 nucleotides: TGTGCCAGCAGCTTGAGAAAACCCTCCAGCGTGGTGTACTACGAGCAGTACTTC. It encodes CASSLRKPSSVVYYEQYF.

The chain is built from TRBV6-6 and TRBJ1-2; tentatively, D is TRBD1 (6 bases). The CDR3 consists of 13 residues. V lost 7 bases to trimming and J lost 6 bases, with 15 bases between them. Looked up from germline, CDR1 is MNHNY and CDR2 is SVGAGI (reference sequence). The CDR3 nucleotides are TGTGCCAGCACTATACAGGGTAGGGATGGCTACACCTTC. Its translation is CASTIQGRDGYTF.

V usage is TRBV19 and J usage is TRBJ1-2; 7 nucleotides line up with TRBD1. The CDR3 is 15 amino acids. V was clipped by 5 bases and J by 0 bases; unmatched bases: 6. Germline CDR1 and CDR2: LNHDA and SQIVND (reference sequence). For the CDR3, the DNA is TGTGCCAGTAGTGGGGGACAGTTCTCTAACTATGGCTACACCTTC. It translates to CASSGGQFSNYGYTF.

The CDR3 loop is CASSRGGLAGNEQFF. CDR3 nucleotides: TGTGCCAGCAGCCGTGGGGGACTAGCGGGCAACGAGCAGTTCTTC. The rearrangement links TRBV6-6 to TRBJ2-1; 12 bases fit TRBD2. The V gene's germline CDR1 is MNHNY and CDR2 SVGAGI (reference sequence). The junction had 10 bases not matched to a gene; V was cut back by 6 bases and J by 10 bases. CDR3 length equals 15 residues.

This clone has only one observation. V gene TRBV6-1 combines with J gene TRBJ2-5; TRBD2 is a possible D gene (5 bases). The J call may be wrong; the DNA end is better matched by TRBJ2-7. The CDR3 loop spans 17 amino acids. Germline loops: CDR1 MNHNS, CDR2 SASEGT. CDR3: CASSVFLVDSLSYEQYF. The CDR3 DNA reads TGTGCCAGCAGTGTATTCCTAGTGGACTCCCTCTCCTACGAGCAGTACTTC.

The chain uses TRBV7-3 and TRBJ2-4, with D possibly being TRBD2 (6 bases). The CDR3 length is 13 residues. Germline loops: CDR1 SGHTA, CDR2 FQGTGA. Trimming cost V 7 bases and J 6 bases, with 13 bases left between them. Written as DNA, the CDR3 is TGTGCCAGCATTCGGGGGAGGCGAAACATTCAGTACTTC. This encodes CASIRGRRNIQYF.

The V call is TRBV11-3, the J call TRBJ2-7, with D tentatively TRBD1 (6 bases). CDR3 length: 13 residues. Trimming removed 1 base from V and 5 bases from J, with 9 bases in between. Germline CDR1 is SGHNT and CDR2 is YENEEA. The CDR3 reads CASSLVWGHEQYF. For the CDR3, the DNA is TGTGCCAGCAGCTTAGTTTGGGGGCACGAGCAGTACTTC.